This is a list of T cell receptor beta chains from one sample in a study of cytomegalovirus exposure and HLA in healthy donors. Here immunoSEQ multiplex PCR was the method, and the copy in TCRdb shows in-frame clones only, minus some. The repertoire consists of fewer than 110,000 clones, with under 85% occurring once and the leading ten covering roughly 2%. Sequencing used PBMCs. All receptors derive from a woman in her thirties or forties in good health and CMV-seronegative. Both conserved end residues are part of each CDR3. Each record gives: D gene, CDR3 length, clone size, J gene, V gene, CDR3 DNA, CDR3 protein. A D gene is named only where the DNA matches it firmly. Expanded clones get a size class; other rows say once, few or many, or leave the size out.

TRBD2 | 15 | NA | TRBJ2-7 | TRBV7-2 | TGTGCCAGCAGTCAAACTAGCGGGGCTTTGAACGAGCAGTACTTC | CASSQTSGALNEQYF
NA | 18 | NA | TRBJ2-7 | TRBV7-3 | TGTGCCAGCAGCTTTACCAGGGGAGACTCCCGGCTACGTTACGAGCAGTACTTC | CASSFTRGDSRLRYEQYF
NA | 14 | NA | TRBJ1-1 | TRBV29-1 | TGCAGCGGATCAATTGGACGGGGGAACACTGAAGCTTTCTTT | CSGSIGRGNTEAFF
NA | 12 | NA | TRBJ2-3 | TRBV27 | TGTGCCAGCAGTTCCAGGAAAGATACGCAGTATTTT | CASSSRKDTQYF
TRBD1 | 16 | NA | TRBJ2-7 | TRBV18 | TGTGCCAGCTCACCCAACGACCCGACAGGGGGCGACGAGCAGTACTTC | CASSPNDPTGGDEQYF
NA | 14 | NA | TRBJ2-1 | TRBV7-6 | TGTGCCAGCAGCTTTGGGGGGAGCTACAATGAGCAGTTCTTC | CASSFGGSYNEQFF
TRBD1 | 15 | NA | TRBJ2-1 | TRBV9 | TGTGCCAGCAGCGTATCGACAGGGATCCACAATGAGCAGTTCTTC | CASSVSTGIHNEQFF
TRBD2 | 14 | NA | TRBJ2-7 | TRBV18 | TGTGCCAGCTCAGCCGGGACTAGCGGGAGTAGTGGGTACTTC | CASSAGTSGSSGYF
NA | 13 | NA | TRBJ1-2 | TRBV29-1 | TGCAGCGCAACATCCCCAGGGGCTGGCGGCTACACCTTC | CSATSPGAGGYTF
NA | 20 | NA | TRBJ2-6 | TRBV29-1 | TGCAGCGCTGCTGTGGGGGGTCTAAGCAGGGCCCACTCTGGGGCCAACGTCCTGACTTTC | CSAAVGGLSRAHSGANVLTF
NA | 15 | NA | TRBJ1-1 | TRBV7-8 | TGTGCCAGCAGCAGTCGGACAGACCTGAACACTGAAGCTTTCTTT | CASSSRTDLNTEAFF
NA | 13 | NA | TRBJ2-7 | TRBV6-1 | TGTGCCAGCAGTGAAGCGCCGCGGTACGAGCAGTACTTC | CASSEAPRYEQYF
NA | 14 | NA | TRBJ2-5 | TRBV25-1 | TGTGCCAGCAGTGACGCCAGGGGGGTGAAGACCCAGTACTTC | CASSDARGVKTQYF
NA | 13 | NA | TRBJ2-7 | TRBV9 | TGTGCCAGCAGCGTAGCCTCAGGGTCCGAGCAGTACTTC | CASSVASGSEQYF
NA | 13 | NA | TRBJ2-7 | TRBV6-1 | TGTGCCAGCATCCGAGCAAGCTCCTACGAGCAGTACTTC | CASIRASSYEQYF
TRBD1 | 13 | NA | TRBJ2-3 | TRBV27 | TGTGCCAGCAGTTTATCGGGACAGGGCATCCAGTATTTT | CASSLSGQGIQYF
TRBD1 | 17 | NA | TRBJ1-3 | TRBV19 | TGTGCCAGTAGTACCAGCGGGACAGGGGAGCCTGGAAACACCATATATTTT | CASSTSGTGEPGNTIYF
TRBD1 | 14 | NA | TRBJ1-4 | TRBV18 | TGTGCCAGCTCACGGACAGGGGGCAATGAAAAACTGTTTTTT | CASSRTGGNEKLFF
NA | 14 | NA | TRBJ2-1 | TRBV19 | TGTGCCAGTAGTATAATCCCGGGAGTCAATGAGCAGTTCTTC | CASSIIPGVNEQFF
NA | 12 | NA | TRBJ1-2 | TRBV29-1 | TGCAGCGTTGTAGGGGCAGCAGATGGCTACACCTTC | CSVVGAADGYTF
TRBD2 | 17 | NA | TRBJ2-7 | TRBV19 | TGTGCCAGTAGGCGGACTAGCGGGGGAGGCATAGGCTACGAGCAGTACTTC | CASRRTSGGGIGYEQYF
TRBD2 | 19 | once | TRBJ2-7 | TRBV28 | TGTGCCAGCAGTTTATCTCCATTCCTTACTAGCGGGACCTCCTACGAGCAGTACTTC | CASSLSPFLTSGTSYEQYF
NA | 17 | NA | TRBJ1-1 | TRBV7-9 | TGTGCCAGCAGCTCGCTCAGGGATTGGGGTTTGAACACTGAAGCTTTCTTT | CASSSLRDWGLNTEAFF